These 12 T cell receptor beta chains share one sample of origin, sequenced in a study of shared clonotypes between healthy human individuals (dated by TCRdb to about 2020). Library generation was performed with the immunoSEQ multiplex PCR assay. Drawn from immuneACCESS, this table holds only the in-frame rearrangements with V and J called that TCRdb kept. Clones are partly lost; checked studies trace under half to an unresolved V gene and leave the rest unexplained. A total of under 750,000 clones appear in this sample, roughly two thirds of them only once. Of the sample, less than 2% is held by the ten largest clones. The sample comprised memory CD4+ T cells sorted from blood. The sample's cell subset or site label, in plain terms: CD45RA-negative fraction. The receptors come from a woman aged 25 to 39 in good health.

On this clone itself: Other DNA sequences from this sample encode an identical CDR3 as well. This chain connects TRBV6-5 to TRBJ2-7; TRBD1 or TRBD2 may be the D gene (5 bases each). V shed 4 bases and J shed 3 bases, with 13 bases lying between them. The CDR3 sequence is 14 residues long. Germline values: CDR1 MNHEY, CDR2 SVGAGI. CDR3 sequence reads: CASSLTGTDYEQYF. CDR3 DNA sequence: TGTGCCAGCAGTTTGACCGGGACGGACTACGAGCAGTACTTC.

This rearrangement joins TRBV29-1 to TRBJ1-5; D ambiguous. CDR3 size: 14 residues. Trimming pared 4 bases from V and 5 bases from J, leaving 15 bases between. CDR1 SQVTM and CDR2 ANQGSEA come from the germline V gene. The CDR3 DNA follows: TGCAGCGTTGCGGCAGGTGGAGCCGATCAGCCCCAGCATTTT. Its translation is CSVAAGGADQPQHF. Variable domain in full (rest from reference TRBV29-1 and TRBJ1-5): SAVISQKPSRDICQRGTSLTIQCQVDSQVTMMFWYRQQPGQSLTLIATANQGSEATYESGFVIDKFPISRPNLTFSTLTVSNMSPEDSSIYLCSVAAGGADQPQHFGDGTRLSIL.

This clone was detected once. V usage is TRBV7-9 and J usage is TRBJ1-3; D gene ambiguous. V shed 8 bases and J shed 2 bases, with 10 bases lying between them. Germline V gives CDR1 SEHNR, CDR2 FQNEAQ (reference sequence). The CDR3 sequence is 13 residues long. The CDR3 DNA follows: TGTGCCAGCCAATCGGAGCCTGGAAACACCATATATTTT. It specifies CASQSEPGNTIYF.

This rearrangement joins TRBV10-3 to TRBJ2-3; 8 positions match TRBD1. The J segment lost 6 bases and the V segment lost 7 bases, leaving 9 bases of the junction unmatched. CDR3 length equals 14 residues. From germline, CDR1 is ENHRY and CDR2 SYGVKD. CDR3 protein: CAIMSQGAGDTQYF. The CDR3 bases are TGTGCCATCATGAGTCAGGGGGCTGGCGATACGCAGTATTTT.

The chain joins TRBV19 to TRBJ2-6, with 12 bases fitting TRBD1. The CDR3 contains 17 residues. The junction had 5 bases not matched to a gene; V was cut back by 5 bases and J by 3 bases. From germline, CDR1 is LNHDA and CDR2 SQIVND (reference sequence). CDR3 amino acids: CASSEGQGALGANVLTF. CDR3 sequence (DNA): TGTGCCAGTAGTGAGGGACAGGGGGCGCTTGGGGCCAACGTCCTGACTTTC.

A few counts support this clone. The same CDR3 also results from other DNA sequences found in this sample. V is TRBV5-1 and J is TRBJ1-5; D perhaps matches TRBD1 (5 bases). Trimming took off 0 bases at V and 6 bases at J, with 7 bases between the two ends. Germline V gene data show CDR1 as SGHRS and CDR2 as YFSETQ. The CDR3 has 13 residues. The CDR3 DNA is TGCGCCAGCAGCTTGGAGGGGAGTCAGCCCCAGCATTTT. Translating gives CASSLEGSQPQHF.

The DNA of the CDR3 is TGCGCCAGCAGACCCCGGGTGCCTCCCGCGGACCAAGGCTACACCTTC. Encoded protein: CASRPRVPPADQGYTF. The rearrangement uses TRBV4-1 and TRBJ1-2, with D unclear. Germline V gene data show CDR1 as MGHRA and CDR2 as YSYEKL. CDR3 length: 16 residues. The ends were cut back, 6 bases at V and 8 bases at J, with 25 bases in the middle.

In this sample, this clone turned up a few times. This chain links TRBV4-1 with TRBJ2-7; 8 bases are a match to TRBD2. The ends lost 4 bases at V and 0 bases at J; junction bases unmatched: 8. CDR1 is MGHRA, CDR2 YSYEKL, per germline. The CDR3 is made up of 16 amino acids. The CDR3 DNA follows: TGCGCCAGCAGCCTCCAACTAGCGGAGAGCTCCTACGAGCAGTACTTC. Protein product: CASSLQLAESSYEQYF.

This clone was found a few times. A much larger clone is a single base away; this may be a read error. Other nucleotide sequences in the sample specify the same CDR3. The chain links TRBV5-1 to TRBJ2-1; possibly TRBD1 for D (5 bases). Germline lookup yields CDR1 SGHRS and CDR2 YFSETQ. The CDR3 spans 15 residues. The V end lost 3 bases, the J end lost 0 bases, and 10 bases lay between the germline ends. The CDR3 here is CASSSDSSSYNEQFF. CDR3 in DNA: TGCGCCAGCAGCTCAGACAGTAGCTCCTACAATGAGCAGTTCTTC.

The V call is TRBV19, the J call TRBJ2-1; D gene ambiguous. With 10 bases removed from V and 4 bases from J, the gap between germline ends came to 11 bases. The CDR3 is made up of 12 amino acids. Per the germline V gene, CDR1 is LNHDA and CDR2 is SQIVND (reference sequence). CDR3 coding DNA: TGTGCCACCTCCGAAGCTTACAATGAGCAGTTCTTC. Encoded protein: CATSEAYNEQFF.

The rearrangement links TRBV28 to TRBJ1-2; D possibly corresponds to TRBD1 (5 bases). The germline V gene encodes CDR1 MDHEN and CDR2 SYDVKM. Trimming took 5 bases from V and 7 from J, leaving 14 bases between them. CDR3 length: 13 amino acids. DNA for the CDR3: TGTGCCAGCAGTCCCCGCCGGGACGGTGGCTACACCTTC. Amino acid sequence: CASSPRRDGGYTF.

This rearrangement joins TRBV5-1 to TRBJ1-1; no reliable D call. The length of the CDR3 is 15 residues. Germline lookup yields CDR1 SGHRS and CDR2 YFSETQ. V was clipped by 4 bases and J by 4 bases, with 17 bases between them. The CDR3 is CASSVARGPGTEAFF. CDR3 nucleotides: TGCGCCAGCAGCGTCGCTCGGGGTCCAGGCACTGAAGCTTTCTTT.